The 3 T cell receptor beta chains below all came from one sample that was sequenced in a study of early stage breast cancer tumors. Sequencing was performed with immunoSEQ multiplex PCR; in TCRdb, only in-frame clones are kept and a portion is missing. The sample includes around 28,000 clones, approximately 76% seen only once; the top ten take around 35%. The material sequenced was blood. All receptors come from a person between 50 and 60 years old with breast cancer.

This clone appeared a single time. The chain couples TRBV18 to TRBJ1-3, with D possibly matching TRBD1 (6 bases). V was trimmed by 0 bases and J by 2 bases, leaving 14 bases between them. Germline V gene lookup returns CDR1 KGHSH and CDR2 LQKENI. This CDR3 is 17 amino acids long. The CDR3 loop reads CASSPPMGGRTGNTIYF. As DNA, the CDR3 is TGTGCCAGCTCACCACCAATGGGGGGGCGTACTGGAAACACCATATATTTT.

The V gene is TRBV7-2, the J gene TRBJ2-7, with 8 bases fitting TRBD1. The CDR3 has 14 amino acids. The germline CDR1 and CDR2 sequences are SGHTA and FQGNSA. J lost 5 bases, V lost 3 bases, and 6 bases had no gene match. The CDR3 protein is CASSFSQGAHEQYF. The CDR3 coding sequence is TGTGCCAGCAGCTTTTCCCAGGGGGCACACGAGCAGTACTTC. The variable domain in full, with the rest retrieved from reference TRBV7-2 and TRBJ2-7, is GAGVSQSPSNKVTEKGKDVELRCDPISGHTALYWYRQSLGQGLEFLIYFQGNSAPDKSGLPSDRFSAERTGGSVSTLTIQRTQQEDSAVYLCASSFSQGAHEQYFGPGTRLTVT.

The J gene is TRBJ2-7, the V gene TRBV6-1; TRBD2 aligns across 9 bases. CDR3 length: 13 amino acids. Per germline, CDR1 MNHNS and CDR2 SASEGT. After removal of 8 bases from V and 1 base from J, the junction contained 3 bases not matched to a gene. The CDR3 reads CASGLANSYEQYF. As DNA, the CDR3 is TGTGCCAGCGGACTAGCGAATTCCTACGAGCAGTACTTC.